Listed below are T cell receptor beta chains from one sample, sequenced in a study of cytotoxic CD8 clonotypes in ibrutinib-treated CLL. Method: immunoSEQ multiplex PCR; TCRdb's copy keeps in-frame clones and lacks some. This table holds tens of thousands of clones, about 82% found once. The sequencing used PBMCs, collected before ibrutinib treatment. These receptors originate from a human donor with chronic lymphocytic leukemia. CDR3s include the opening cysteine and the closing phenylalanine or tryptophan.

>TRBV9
CASSVVSIELERAKNIQYF
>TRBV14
CASSQEVSGNTIYF
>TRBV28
CASSIDRGDTQYF
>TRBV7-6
CASSLMGDILNTGELFF
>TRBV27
CASSSGLGTDTQYF
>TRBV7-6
CASSLIALTQYF
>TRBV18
CASSFVRTHSNQPQHF
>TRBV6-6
CASSTPRTGAIGELFF
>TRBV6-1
CASSGGTSFGYNEQFF
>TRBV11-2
CASSLDGIPNLPYEQYF
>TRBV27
CASTQLGVADTQYF
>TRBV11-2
CASSSYETGGAGEKLFF
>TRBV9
CASSAFGAAENYGYTF
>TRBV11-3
CASSLKGDSLAEAFF